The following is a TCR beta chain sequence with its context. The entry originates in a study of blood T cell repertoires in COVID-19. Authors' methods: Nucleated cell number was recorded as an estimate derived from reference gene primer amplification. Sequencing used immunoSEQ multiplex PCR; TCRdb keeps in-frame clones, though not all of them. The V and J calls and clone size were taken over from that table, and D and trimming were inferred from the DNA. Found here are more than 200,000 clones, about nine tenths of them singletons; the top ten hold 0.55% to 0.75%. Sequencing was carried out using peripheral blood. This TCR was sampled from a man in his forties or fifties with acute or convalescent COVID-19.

The CDR3: CASSPPRGQGGLERQETQYF. In nucleotides, the CDR3 is TGTGCCAGCAGTCCCCCCCGAGGCCAGGGAGGACTAGAACGCCAAGAGACCCAGTACTTC. The chain is built from TRBV6-6 and TRBJ2-5, with 7 positions matching TRBD2. This CDR3 region has 20 residues. Trimming removed 5 bases from V and 1 base from J; junction bases left unmatched: 22. Germline loops: CDR1 MNHNY, CDR2 SVGAGI (reference sequence).